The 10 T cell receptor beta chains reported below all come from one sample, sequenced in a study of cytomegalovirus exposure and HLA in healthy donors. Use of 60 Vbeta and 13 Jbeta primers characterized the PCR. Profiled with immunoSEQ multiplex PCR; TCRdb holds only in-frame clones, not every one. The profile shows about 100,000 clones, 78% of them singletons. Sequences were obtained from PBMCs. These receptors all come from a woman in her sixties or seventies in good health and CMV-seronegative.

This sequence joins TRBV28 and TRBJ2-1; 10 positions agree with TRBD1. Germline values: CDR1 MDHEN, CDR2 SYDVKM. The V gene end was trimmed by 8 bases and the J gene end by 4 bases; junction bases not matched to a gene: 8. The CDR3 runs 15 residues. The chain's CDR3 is CASLSTGGLYNEQFF. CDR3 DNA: TGTGCCAGCCTCTCGACAGGGGGCCTATACAATGAGCAGTTCTTC. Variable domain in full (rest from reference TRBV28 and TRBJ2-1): DVKVTQSSRYLVKRTGEKVFLECVQDMDHENMFWYRQDPGLGLRLIYFSYDVKMKEKGDIPEGYSVSREKKERFSLILESASTNQTSMYLCASLSTGGLYNEQFFGPGTRLTVL.

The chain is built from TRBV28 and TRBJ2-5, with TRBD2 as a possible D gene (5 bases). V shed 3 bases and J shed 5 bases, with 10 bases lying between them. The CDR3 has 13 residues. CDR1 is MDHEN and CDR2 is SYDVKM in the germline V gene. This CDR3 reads CASSFGVSETQYF. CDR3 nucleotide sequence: TGTGCCAGCAGTTTCGGGGTTTCGGAGACCCAGTACTTC.

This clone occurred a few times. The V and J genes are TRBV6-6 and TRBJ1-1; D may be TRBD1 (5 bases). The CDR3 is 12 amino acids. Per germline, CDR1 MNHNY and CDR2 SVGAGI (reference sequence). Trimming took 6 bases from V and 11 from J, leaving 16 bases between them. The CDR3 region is CASSPPAGKAFF. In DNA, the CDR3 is TGTGCCAGCAGCCCACCCGCAGGGAAGGCTTTCTTT.

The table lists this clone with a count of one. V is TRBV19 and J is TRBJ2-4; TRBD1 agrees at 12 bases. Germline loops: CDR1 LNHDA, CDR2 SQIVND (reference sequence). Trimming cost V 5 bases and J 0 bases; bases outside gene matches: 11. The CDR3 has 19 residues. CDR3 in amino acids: CASSGAPGQGALAKNIQYF. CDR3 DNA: TGTGCCAGTAGTGGTGCTCCGGGACAGGGGGCTTTAGCCAAAAACATTCAGTACTTC.

The DNA for the CDR3 is TGTGCCAGCAGCTTGGCCGGGCGGGCTAACTATGGCTACACCTTC. Amino acid sequence: CASSLAGRANYGYTF. The chain couples TRBV5-6 to TRBJ1-2; D remains unclear. CDR1 is SGHDT, CDR2 YYEEEE, per germline. The V end was cut by 0 bases, the J end by 0 bases, with 9 bases between. The CDR3 consists of 15 residues.

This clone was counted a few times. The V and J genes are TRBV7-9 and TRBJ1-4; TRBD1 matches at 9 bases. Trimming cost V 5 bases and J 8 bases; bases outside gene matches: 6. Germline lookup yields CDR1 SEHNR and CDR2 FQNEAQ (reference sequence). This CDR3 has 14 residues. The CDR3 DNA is TGTGCCAGCAGCCCGGGACAGGGAAGAGAAAAACTGTTTTTT. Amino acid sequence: CASSPGQGREKLFF.

The CDR3 loop is CASSLDDRNTEAFF. The CDR3 DNA follows: TGTGCCAGCAGCTTAGATGACAGGAACACTGAAGCTTTCTTT. This chain joins TRBV7-6 and TRBJ1-1; D may be TRBD1 (5 bases). The CDR3 contains 14 residues. Germline CDR1 reads SGHVS; CDR2 reads FNYEAQ. The germline V and J ends were trimmed by 1 base and 1 base, with 7 bases remaining between them.

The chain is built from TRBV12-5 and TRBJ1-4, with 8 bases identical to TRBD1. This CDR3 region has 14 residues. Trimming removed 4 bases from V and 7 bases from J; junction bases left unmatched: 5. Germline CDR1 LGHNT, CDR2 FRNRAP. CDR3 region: CASGSGQGTEKLFF. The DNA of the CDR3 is TGTGCTAGTGGTTCCGGACAGGGAACTGAAAAACTGTTTTTT.

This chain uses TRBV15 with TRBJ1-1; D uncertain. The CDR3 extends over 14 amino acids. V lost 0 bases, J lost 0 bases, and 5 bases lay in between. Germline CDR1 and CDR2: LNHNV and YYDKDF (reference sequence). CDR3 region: CATSRDIMNTEAFF. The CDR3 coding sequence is TGTGCCACCAGCAGAGATATTATGAACACTGAAGCTTTCTTT.

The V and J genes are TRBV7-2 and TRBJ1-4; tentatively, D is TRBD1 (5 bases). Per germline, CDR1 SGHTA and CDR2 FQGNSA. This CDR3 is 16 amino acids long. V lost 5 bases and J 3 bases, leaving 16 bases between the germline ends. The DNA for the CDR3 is TGTGCCAGCAGCCCAACATGGGGGGGGGCTAATGAAAAACTGTTTTTT. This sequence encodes CASSPTWGGANEKLFF. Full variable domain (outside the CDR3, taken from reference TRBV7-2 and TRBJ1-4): GAGVSQSPSNKVTEKGKDVELRCDPISGHTALYWYRQSLGQGLEFLIYFQGNSAPDKSGLPSDRFSAERTGGSVSTLTIQRTQQEDSAVYLCASSPTWGGANEKLFFGSGTQLSVL.